The clone carrying this T cell receptor beta chain is a singleton in its sample. This sample was included in a study of control samples from healthy donors and cancer patients. V was trimmed by 2 bases and J by 4 bases, leaving 11 bases between them. Looked up from germline, CDR1 is SGHTA and CDR2 is FQGNSA. The CDR3 runs 14 residues. Produced via immunoSEQ multiplex PCR; TCRdb's table is partial and in-frame only. The repertoire holds roughly 220,000 clones, with roughly 94% as singletons. The clonotype originates from a man aged 50-59 years in good health. J is TRBJ1-1 and V is TRBV7-2; no firm D call. The sample comprised blood. The CDR3 coding sequence is TGTGCCAGCAGCTTAAACGGCGGAATCACTGAAGCTTTCTTT. Translation: CASSLNGGITEAFF.